The text below deals with one TCR beta chain. Antigen unknown. Time point noted: persistent/refractory GD, antithyroid drugs over 5 years with positive TRAb. Making the TCR library involved RNA that had been extracted from PBMCs. The source of the patients was an endocrinology department in Xi'an, China. The source of the sample is a study of regulatory T cells in long-lasting Graves disease. The study, taken as a whole, reports: Few sampled subjects may have lowered accuracy.

Investigators prepared the TCR beta libraries by applying iRepertoire HTBI primers and Arm-PCR of CDR3 regions. TCRdb re-called the multiplex PCR reads through MiXCR, storing one row per CDR3 protein. The profile shows hundreds of thousands of distinct CDR3 sequences, about 30% of them singletons. The CDR3 covers 15 residues. V dropped 4 bases and J dropped 4; count of bases not matched to a gene: 9. Looked up from germline, CDR1 is SGHTA and CDR2 is FQGNSA. The receptor comes from a female donor with Graves disease. This specimen consisted of peripheral blood mononuclear cells (PBMCs), obtained when the disease was refractory, from a patient treated with antithyroid drugs. This chain connects TRBV7-2 to TRBJ2-7; 8 bases map to TRBD2. Written as DNA, the CDR3 is TGTGCCAGCAGCTCCGGGACTAGGGTATTTTACGAGCAGTACTTC. It yields the protein CASSSGTRVFYEQYF.